This section outlines one T cell receptor beta chain sequence together with its context. Its target is not known. Expressed TCRB transcripts were sequenced, since all the RNA that had been isolated was reverse transcribed. Method: immunoSEQ multiplex PCR; TCRdb's copy keeps in-frame clones and lacks some. The top ten clones hold around 1.2% of a sample with some 150,000 clones, approximately 13% of them seen once. CDR3 length equals 13 residues. V was cut by 7 bases and J by 3 bases, with 10 bases left in between. The germline V gene has CDR1 LNHDA and CDR2 SQIVND (reference sequence). These data are taken from a study of beta chain features in type 1 diabetes. Study-wide results and limits: All four CD4+ subsets from Type 1 diabetes patients carried moderately but significantly shorter TCRB CDR3s. Patients with type 1 diabetes showed fewer VDJ junction insertions and more deletions.

Material: central memory CD4+ T cells from blood. The chain links TRBV19 to TRBJ1-3, with no clear D. The origin of this receptor is a man aged 18 to 29 with type 1 diabetes. The CDR3 reads CASTVTLGNTIYF. Written as DNA, the CDR3 is TGTGCCAGTACCGTGACACTTGGAAACACCATATATTTT.